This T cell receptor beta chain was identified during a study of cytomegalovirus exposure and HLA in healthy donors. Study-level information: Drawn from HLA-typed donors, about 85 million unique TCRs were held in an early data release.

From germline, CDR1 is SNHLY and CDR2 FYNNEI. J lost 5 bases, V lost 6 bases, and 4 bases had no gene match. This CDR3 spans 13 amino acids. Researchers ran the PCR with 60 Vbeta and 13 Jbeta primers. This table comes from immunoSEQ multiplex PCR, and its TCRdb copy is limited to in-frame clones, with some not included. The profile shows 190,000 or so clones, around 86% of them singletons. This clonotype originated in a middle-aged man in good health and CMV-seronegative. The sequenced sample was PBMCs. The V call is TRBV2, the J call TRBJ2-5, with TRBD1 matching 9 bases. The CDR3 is CASRQGAGETQYF. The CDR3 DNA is TGTGCCAGCAGACAGGGGGCCGGTGAGACCCAGTACTTC.